A selection of T cell receptor beta chains follows, all from one sample in a study of PD-1 blockade in mismatch repair-deficient tumors. Data came from immunoSEQ multiplex PCR; TCRdb stores just in-frame clones and leaves some out. Of tens of thousands of clones listed, approximately 84% are singletons. Specimen: peripheral blood, collected 12 weeks after starting pembrolizumab. These receptors all come from an adult with mismatch repair-deficient cancer. Each CDR3 is given with its conserved first and last residue.

V	J	CDR3
TRBV4-3	TRBJ1-5	CASSQDGTGQPQHF
TRBV2	TRBJ1-1	CASSVTATEAFF
TRBV19	TRBJ1-1	CASSPRTGAGTEAFF
TRBV9	TRBJ1-1	CASSVGGEAEAFF
TRBV6-1	TRBJ1-2	CASSERSHYGYTF
TRBV6-1	TRBJ2-3	CASSEGGRDTQYF
TRBV5-6	TRBJ2-1	CASSRSTSDYNEQFF
TRBV9	TRBJ1-3	CASSVEEGINTIYF
TRBV19	TRBJ1-2	CASSVRGPQQIYGYTF
TRBV10-3	TRBJ2-7	CAIGATYEQYF
TRBV13	-	CASSFRDRGVSEQYF
TRBV27	TRBJ2-7	CASSLGHGQGIHEQYF
TRBV28	TRBJ2-7	CASSSGFVLRGLYEQYF
TRBV5-1	TRBJ2-5	CASSKEGLAGGQETQYF
TRBV5-1	TRBJ2-1	CASSYGTRGYNEQFF
TRBV30	TRBJ1-3	CAWSEAGRGSGNTIYF
TRBV7-3	TRBJ1-1	CASSSTGANTEAFF
TRBV7-2	TRBJ2-1	CASSLGGVSGEQFF
TRBV15	TRBJ2-1	CATSRDPEGGRNEQFF
TRBV7-3	TRBJ1-5	CASSRMRQGNQPQHF
TRBV7-3	TRBJ2-4	CASSLALAGAGNIQYF
TRBV27	TRBJ1-3	CASSTGNSGNTIYF
TRBV7-9	TRBJ2-5	CASSQGLAGVEGETQYF
TRBV5-6	TRBJ2-1	CASSLDRLVTYNEQFF
TRBV30	TRBJ1-2	CAWSVQSPTNYGYTF
TRBV5-8	TRBJ1-1	CASSLAASNTEAFF
TRBV5-1	TRBJ2-1	CASSADGTSGGNEQFF
TRBV7-2	TRBJ2-3	CASSFYRGAEDTQYF
TRBV28	TRBJ1-4	CASSFDGPGEKLFF
TRBV19	TRBJ2-1	CASSIRLAGSSYNEQFF
TRBV9	TRBJ2-1	CASSVGDLVYNEQFF
TRBV30	TRBJ1-1	CAWMRDRGRNTEAFF
TRBV7-3	TRBJ2-2	CASSLLGAGELFF
TRBV6-1	TRBJ1-1	CASSGPRMTEAFF
TRBV6-6	TRBJ1-2	CASSSVNGQYGYTF
TRBV2	TRBJ2-7	CASKEGLLDSYEQYF
TRBV5-4	TRBJ2-5	CASSEPQGAETQYF